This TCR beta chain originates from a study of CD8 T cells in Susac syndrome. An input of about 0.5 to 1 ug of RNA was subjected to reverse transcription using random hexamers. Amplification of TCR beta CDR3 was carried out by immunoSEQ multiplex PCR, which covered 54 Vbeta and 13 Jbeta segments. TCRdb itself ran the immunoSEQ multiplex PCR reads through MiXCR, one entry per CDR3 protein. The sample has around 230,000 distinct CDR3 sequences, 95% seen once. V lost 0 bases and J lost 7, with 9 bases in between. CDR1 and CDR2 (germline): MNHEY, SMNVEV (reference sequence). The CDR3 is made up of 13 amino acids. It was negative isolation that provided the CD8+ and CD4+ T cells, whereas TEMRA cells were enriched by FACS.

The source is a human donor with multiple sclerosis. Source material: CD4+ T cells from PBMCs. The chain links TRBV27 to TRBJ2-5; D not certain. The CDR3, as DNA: TGTGCCAGCAGTTTATCGATCTCGGGGACCCAGTACTTC. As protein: CASSLSISGTQYF.